The sequence of this TCR beta chain was determined in a study of CD8 T cells in Susac syndrome. With random hexamers, roughly 0.5 to 1 ug RNA was reverse transcribed. Using its own MiXCR run on the immunoSEQ multiplex PCR reads, TCRdb lists one record per CDR3 protein. The sample lists some 170,000 distinct CDR3 sequences; approximately 93% were seen once. From blood CD8+ and CD4+ T cells, the TCR beta chain was sequenced. Germline V CDR1 and CDR2: MDHEN, SYDVKM. The CDR3 loop spans 14 amino acids. V was shortened by 6 bases and J by 4 bases, with 15 bases between the two germline ends. This TCR was sampled from a human donor with multiple sclerosis. Sequencing was carried out using CD4+ T cells from PBMCs. This chain connects TRBV28 to TRBJ1-2; D may be TRBD1 (6 bases). CDR3 amino acids: CASSGGAIPYGYTF. For the CDR3, the DNA is TGTGCCAGCAGCGGGGGGGCAATCCCCTATGGCTACACCTTC.